The rows below give T cell receptor beta chains drawn from one sample of a study of immune evolution from preneoplasia to lung adenocarcinoma. The assay was immunoSEQ multiplex PCR, and TCRdb's table has in-frame clones only and misses some. The sample includes some 9,900 clones, more than 75% of them seen just once. The sample consisted of FFPE minimally invasive lung adenocarcinoma tissue. The source is a person between 65 and 79 years old with lung adenocarcinoma. Each CDR3 is given with its conserved first and last residue. The order of the fields is V gene, D gene, J gene, clone size, CDR3 DNA, CDR3 protein. A D gene is named only where the DNA matches it firmly. Size values are once, few and many counts, or a class for expanded clones, and some rows have none.

v_gene: TRBV30
d_gene: -
j_gene: TRBJ1-5
abundance: -
CDR3nt: TGTGCCTGGAGGTTAAAAGGGGATCAGCCCCAGCATTTT
CDR3aa: CAWRLKGDQPQHF

v_gene: TRBV28
d_gene: -
j_gene: TRBJ1-4
abundance: -
CDR3nt: TGTGCCAGCAGTTTAGTCTGGGACTCCCGAGGTGAAAAACTGTTTTTT
CDR3aa: CASSLVWDSRGEKLFF

v_gene: TRBV28
d_gene: TRBD2
j_gene: TRBJ2-5
abundance: -
CDR3nt: TGTGCCAGCAACCCGGGACTAGTATGGACCCAGTACTTC
CDR3aa: CASNPGLVWTQYF

v_gene: TRBV5-4
d_gene: TRBD1
j_gene: TRBJ1-1
abundance: -
CDR3nt: TGTGCCAGCAGCTTGAAACAGGGGGCTACCAGTGAAGCTTTCTTT
CDR3aa: CASSLKQGATSEAFF

v_gene: TRBV20-1
d_gene: -
j_gene: TRBJ1-4
abundance: large
CDR3nt: TGCAGTGCACCAACTAATGAAAAACTGTTTTTT
CDR3aa: CSAPTNEKLFF

v_gene: TRBV5-5
d_gene: -
j_gene: TRBJ1-5
abundance: few
CDR3nt: TGTGCCAGCAGCTTGCAGGGTGGTAGCAATCAGCCCCAGCATTTT
CDR3aa: CASSLQGGSNQPQHF

v_gene: TRBV6-5
d_gene: TRBD2
j_gene: TRBJ2-7
abundance: -
CDR3nt: TGTGCCAGCACCGGGACTAGCAAAGGCGAGCAGTACTTC
CDR3aa: CASTGTSKGEQYF

v_gene: TRBV10-3
d_gene: -
j_gene: TRBJ1-6
abundance: -
CDR3nt: TGTGCCATCAGTTCATCATGGGATAATTCACCCCTCCACTTT
CDR3aa: CAISSSWDNSPLHF

v_gene: TRBV2
d_gene: -
j_gene: TRBJ1-5
abundance: few
CDR3nt: TGTGCCAGCAGCCGAGCAGTAATCAGGCCCCAGCATTTT
CDR3aa: CASSRAVIRPQHF

v_gene: TRBV7-9
d_gene: -
j_gene: TRBJ2-5
abundance: -
CDR3nt: TGTGCCAGCAGCCCTACAGGACACCAAGAGACCCAGTACTTC
CDR3aa: CASSPTGHQETQYF

v_gene: TRBV9
d_gene: -
j_gene: TRBJ2-7
abundance: -
CDR3nt: TGTGCCAGCAGTGATGAATACTCCTACGAGCAGTACTTC
CDR3aa: CASSDEYSYEQYF

v_gene: TRBV7-9
d_gene: -
j_gene: TRBJ2-5
abundance: few
CDR3nt: TGTGCCAGCAGCTTAGCGCTATCAGGGCCCGGGGAGACCCAGTACTTC
CDR3aa: CASSLALSGPGETQYF

v_gene: TRBV6-6
d_gene: -
j_gene: TRBJ2-2
abundance: few
CDR3nt: TGTGCCAGCATGGCAGGGAGAACCGGGGAGCTGTTTTTT
CDR3aa: CASMAGRTGELFF

v_gene: TRBV7-8
d_gene: -
j_gene: TRBJ2-3
abundance: few
CDR3nt: TGTGCCAGCAGCGTGGGGTCGGATACGCAGTATTTT
CDR3aa: CASSVGSDTQYF

v_gene: TRBV28
d_gene: TRBD2
j_gene: TRBJ2-7
abundance: once
CDR3nt: TGTGCCAGCGGGAGGGGAGGGAGGGAGCAGTACTTC
CDR3aa: CASGRGGREQYF

v_gene: TRBV2
d_gene: -
j_gene: TRBJ2-7
abundance: -
CDR3nt: TGTGCCAGCAAGCCGGACAGCTACGAGCAGTACTTC
CDR3aa: CASKPDSYEQYF

v_gene: TRBV14
d_gene: -
j_gene: TRBJ1-2
abundance: -
CDR3nt: TGTGCCAGCAGCCAAGATCTACCGGGCCTCTATGGCTACACCTTC
CDR3aa: CASSQDLPGLYGYTF

v_gene: TRBV18
d_gene: TRBD2
j_gene: TRBJ2-3
abundance: -
CDR3nt: TGTGCCAGCTCACCACAGATGGCGGGAGTTGGTGATACGCAGTATTTT
CDR3aa: CASSPQMAGVGDTQYF

v_gene: TRBV5-5
d_gene: -
j_gene: TRBJ2-7
abundance: few
CDR3nt: TGTGCCAGCAGCTTGGAGTCCGGAGTAACCTACGAGCAGTACTTC
CDR3aa: CASSLESGVTYEQYF

v_gene: TRBV6-5
d_gene: -
j_gene: TRBJ1-1
abundance: -
CDR3nt: TGTGCCAGCAGTTACGGCGTAGAACTCAACACTGAAGCTTTCTTT
CDR3aa: CASSYGVELNTEAFF

v_gene: TRBV18
d_gene: -
j_gene: TRBJ1-5
abundance: -
CDR3nt: TGTGCCAGCTCACCACGCGGGGGGGGCGACCACCGCCAGCCCCAGCATTTT
CDR3aa: CASSPRGGGDHRQPQHF

v_gene: TRBV4-2
d_gene: TRBD2
j_gene: TRBJ2-7
abundance: -
CDR3nt: TGTGCCAGCAGCGCCACTAGCGGGGGCACAAACGAGCAGTACTTC
CDR3aa: CASSATSGGTNEQYF

v_gene: TRBV5-1
d_gene: TRBD1
j_gene: TRBJ1-4
abundance: -
CDR3nt: TGCGCCAGCAGCTTTACAGGGGGCGGAGGGGAAAAACTGTTTTTT
CDR3aa: CASSFTGGGGEKLFF

v_gene: TRBV5-5
d_gene: -
j_gene: TRBJ1-1
abundance: once
CDR3nt: TGTGCCAGCAGCCAACGACAGGTGAACACTGAAGCTTTCTTT
CDR3aa: CASSQRQVNTEAFF